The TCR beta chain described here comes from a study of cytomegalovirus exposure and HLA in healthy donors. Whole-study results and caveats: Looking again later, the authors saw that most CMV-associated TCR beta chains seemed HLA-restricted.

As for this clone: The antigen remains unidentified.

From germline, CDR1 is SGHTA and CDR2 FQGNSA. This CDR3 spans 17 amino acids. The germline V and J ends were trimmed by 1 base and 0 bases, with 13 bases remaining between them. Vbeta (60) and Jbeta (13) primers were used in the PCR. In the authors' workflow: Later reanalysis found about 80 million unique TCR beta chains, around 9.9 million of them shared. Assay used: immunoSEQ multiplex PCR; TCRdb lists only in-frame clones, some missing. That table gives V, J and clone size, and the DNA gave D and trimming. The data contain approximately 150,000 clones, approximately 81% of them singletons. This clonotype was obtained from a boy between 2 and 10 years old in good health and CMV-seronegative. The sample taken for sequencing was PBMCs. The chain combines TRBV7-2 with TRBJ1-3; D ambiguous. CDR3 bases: TGTGCCAGCAGCTTAGGGTGGAGGCTTCGCTCTGGAAACACCATATATTTT. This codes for CASSLGWRLRSGNTIYF.